Listed below are T cell receptor beta chains from one sample, sequenced in a study of blood T cell repertoires in COVID-19. Measured with immunoSEQ multiplex PCR; TCRdb has only the in-frame clones, and not every one. The sample has some 320,000 clones; roughly 89% are singletons. Input material: peripheral blood. These receptors all come from a woman aged 25 to 39 with COVID-19, enrolled during active disease. The CDR3 runs from the conserved cysteine through the conserved F or W. A D gene is named only where the DNA matches it firmly. Clone size is given for some rows only: seen once, a few or many times, or a class if the clone is expanded.

clone_size: .
d_call: TRBD2
v_call: TRBV27
j_call: TRBJ2-7
cdr3_aa: CASSPSRVAGGYEQYF
cdr3_nt: TGTGCCAGCAGTCCCTCCCGGGTAGCGGGGGGTTACGAGCAGTACTTC

clone_size: .
d_call: .
v_call: TRBV19
j_call: TRBJ2-2
cdr3_aa: CASNVEGSTGELFF
cdr3_nt: TGTGCCAGTAACGTGGAGGGGTCCACCGGGGAGCTGTTTTTT

clone_size: .
d_call: .
v_call: TRBV2
j_call: TRBJ1-1
cdr3_aa: CASTWTENTEAFF
cdr3_nt: TGTGCGTCCACCTGGACAGAAAACACTGAAGCTTTCTTT

clone_size: once
d_call: .
v_call: TRBV14
j_call: TRBJ1-6
cdr3_aa: CASSRTWAGVNSPLHF
cdr3_nt: TGTGCCAGCAGCCGAACTTGGGCAGGGGTTAATTCACCCCTCCACTTT

clone_size: .
d_call: .
v_call: TRBV10-2
j_call: TRBJ1-2
cdr3_aa: CASNQEGRGYTF
cdr3_nt: TGCGCCAGCAACCAGGAGGGGCGCGGCTACACCTTC

clone_size: .
d_call: TRBD1
v_call: TRBV5-1
j_call: TRBJ2-6
cdr3_aa: CASSEAGTGVPILGANVLTF
cdr3_nt: TGCGCCAGCAGCGAAGCCGGGACAGGGGTCCCTATCCTCGGGGCCAACGTCCTGACTTTC

clone_size: .
d_call: TRBD2
v_call: TRBV4-2
j_call: TRBJ2-3
cdr3_aa: CASSRRHLPQTSGGPTDTQYF
cdr3_nt: TGTGCCAGCAGCCGACGTCACCTCCCCCAAACTAGCGGGGGGCCTACAGATACGCAGTATTTT

clone_size: .
d_call: .
v_call: TRBV3-1/TRBV3-2
j_call: TRBJ2-7
cdr3_aa: CASSHGTTYEQYF
cdr3_nt: TGTGCCAGCAGCCACGGGACAACCTACGAGCAGTACTTC

clone_size: .
d_call: TRBD1
v_call: TRBV6-5
j_call: TRBJ2-7
cdr3_aa: CASSYSGTATYEQYF
cdr3_nt: TGTGCCAGCAGTTACTCCGGGACAGCGACCTACGAGCAGTACTTC

clone_size: .
d_call: .
v_call: TRBV4-1
j_call: TRBJ2-1
cdr3_aa: CASSPAPESDEQFF
cdr3_nt: TGCGCCAGCAGCCCCGCACCCGAGTCTGATGAGCAGTTCTTC

clone_size: once
d_call: TRBD1
v_call: TRBV5-1
j_call: TRBJ2-7
cdr3_aa: CASSLGGQGNEQYF
cdr3_nt: TGCGCCAGCAGCTTGGGGGGACAGGGGAACGAGCAGTACTTC

clone_size: few
d_call: .
v_call: TRBV2
j_call: TRBJ1-1
cdr3_aa: CASSEGGRAFF
cdr3_nt: TGTGCCAGCAGTGAGGGGGGGAGGGCTTTCTTT

clone_size: .
d_call: .
v_call: TRBV19
j_call: TRBJ2-7
cdr3_aa: CASSIAAQAAYEQYF
cdr3_nt: TGTGCCAGTAGTATCGCCGCCCAGGCAGCCTACGAGCAGTACTTC

clone_size: .
d_call: TRBD1
v_call: TRBV5-1
j_call: TRBJ1-6
cdr3_aa: CASSLEGANSPLHF
cdr3_nt: TGCGCCAGCAGCTTGGAGGGGGCGAATTCACCCCTCCACTTT

clone_size: .
d_call: .
v_call: TRBV6-5
j_call: TRBJ1-2
cdr3_aa: CASAEPYGYTF
cdr3_nt: TGTGCCAGCGCGGAACCCTATGGCTACACCTTC

clone_size: once
d_call: TRBD2
v_call: TRBV11-2
j_call: TRBJ2-5
cdr3_aa: CASSSREGRLGVQYF
cdr3_nt: TGTGCCAGCAGCTCGCGGGAGGGGCGGTTAGGGGTCCAGTACTTC

clone_size: .
d_call: TRBD1
v_call: TRBV6-5
j_call: TRBJ1-2
cdr3_aa: CASSFGQEAYGYTF
cdr3_nt: TGTGCCAGCAGCTTCGGACAGGAGGCATATGGCTACACCTTC

clone_size: .
d_call: TRBD1
v_call: TRBV4-2
j_call: TRBJ1-5
cdr3_aa: CASSQAGTGSQPQHF
cdr3_nt: TGTGCCAGCAGCCAAGCCGGGACAGGGAGTCAGCCCCAGCATTTT

clone_size: few
d_call: TRBD1
v_call: TRBV19
j_call: TRBJ2-5
cdr3_aa: CASSPPGQFVETQYF
cdr3_nt: TGTGCCAGTAGTCCCCCGGGACAGTTTGTGGAGACCCAGTACTTC

clone_size: few
d_call: .
v_call: TRBV7-6
j_call: TRBJ1-1
cdr3_aa: CASSLAPRGGNTEAFF
cdr3_nt: TGTGCCAGCAGCTTAGCGCCTCGGGGGGGGAACACTGAAGCTTTCTTT

clone_size: .
d_call: .
v_call: TRBV11-1
j_call: TRBJ2-5
cdr3_aa: CASSLVGGETQYF
cdr3_nt: TGTGCCAGCAGCTTAGTAGGAGGAGAGACCCAGTACTTC

clone_size: .
d_call: TRBD1
v_call: TRBV15
j_call: TRBJ1-1
cdr3_aa: CATSNLRGLNTEAFF
cdr3_nt: TGTGCCACCAGCAATTTGAGGGGGCTCAACACTGAAGCTTTCTTT

clone_size: .
d_call: TRBD1
v_call: TRBV18
j_call: TRBJ2-5
cdr3_aa: CASSPGQGETQYF
cdr3_nt: TGTGCCAGCTCACCGGGACAGGGTGAGACCCAGTACTTC

clone_size: .
d_call: .
v_call: TRBV2
j_call: TRBJ2-6
cdr3_aa: CASSEGGQFLSGANVLTF
cdr3_nt: TGTGCCAGCAGTGAGGGGGGACAGTTTCTTTCTGGGGCCAACGTCCTGACTTTC

clone_size: few
d_call: TRBD1
v_call: TRBV19
j_call: TRBJ1-3
cdr3_aa: CASTMTGGGFSGNTIYF
cdr3_nt: TGTGCCAGTACTATGACAGGGGGCGGCTTCTCTGGAAACACCATATATTTT

clone_size: .
d_call: TRBD2
v_call: TRBV7-6
j_call: TRBJ2-3
cdr3_aa: CASSLAGGGSDTQYF
cdr3_nt: TGTGCCAGCAGCTTAGCTGGCGGGGGTAGCGATACGCAGTATTTT

clone_size: .
d_call: TRBD2
v_call: TRBV13
j_call: TRBJ2-1
cdr3_aa: CASSWTSGGRGNEQFF
cdr3_nt: TGTGCCAGCAGCTGGACTAGCGGGGGGCGAGGAAATGAGCAGTTCTTC